This T cell receptor beta chain derives from a study of blood T cells in healthy people across ages. Study details: Roughly one uniquely barcoded beta molecule per two T cells was captured. General study findings and limits: Versus aged donors, long-lived donors had higher diversity and more naive CD4+ cells. With unsorted PBMCs, a conclusive comparison of naive versus antigen-experienced cells was not possible.

About this clonotype: The antigen remains undetermined.

Trimming shortened V by 6 bases and J by 2 bases, and 12 bases separated the two germline ends. The CDR3 consists of 14 residues. Germline CDR1 is LGHNA and CDR2 is YNFKEQ. Next came a second PCR, run for about 6 to 11 cycles, which used a sample-barcoded 5' primer along with a J-beta primer mix. MiXCR, run by TCRdb on the 5' RACE reads, gives a single entry per CDR3 protein. Here the sample spans some 1.1 million distinct CDR3 sequences, less than 45% being singletons. This TCR was sampled from a young man in good health. The chain carries TRBV4-2 and TRBJ2-3; possibly TRBD1 for D (6 bases). The sequenced sample consisted of blood. CDR3 residues: CASRPGTNTDTQYF. For the CDR3, the DNA is TGTGCCAGCAGACCCGGGACAAACACAGATACGCAGTATTTT.